A selection of T cell receptor beta chains follows, all from one sample in a study of shared clonotypes between healthy human individuals. The method was immunoSEQ multiplex PCR; TCRdb's version includes in-frame clones alone and lacks a portion of them. This table has roughly 2,000,000 clones, about 94% appearing once. The sequenced material came from naive CD8+ T cells sorted from blood. The receptors come from a man between 18 and 29 years old in good health. Both conserved end residues are part of each CDR3. A D gene is named only where the DNA matches it firmly. Clone size is not always given. Where it is, it says once, few, many or a class for expanded clones.

>TRBJ2-2|TRBV5-6|.|.|13
CASSLGSPGELFF
TGTGCCAGCAGCTTAGGATCCCCCGGGGAGCTGTTTTTT
>TRBJ2-7|TRBV7-9|.|.|14
CASSPTQEAYEQYF
TGTGCCAGCAGCCCCACTCAAGAGGCCTACGAGCAGTACTTC
>TRBJ2-7|TRBV7-9|.|.|11
CASSSPKEQYF
TGTGCCAGCAGCTCACCAAAAGAGCAGTACTTC
>TRBJ2-1|TRBV13|.|TRBD1|14
CASSQGAGYNEQFF
TGTGCCAGCAGCCAGGGGGCTGGCTACAATGAGCAGTTCTTC
>TRBJ2-1|TRBV13|.|.|14
CASSSSGVNNEQFF
TGTGCCAGCAGCTCTAGTGGGGTTAACAATGAGCAGTTCTTC
>TRBJ1-2|TRBV6-6|.|.|10
CASRSYGYTF
TGTGCCAGCAGATCCTATGGCTACACCTTC
>TRBJ2-7|TRBV7-9|.|.|13
CASSLQGEDEQYF
TGTGCCAGCAGCTTACAAGGGGAGGACGAGCAGTACTTC
>TRBJ2-2|TRBV19|once|.|14
CASSGKAFLWELFF
TGTGCCAGTAGCGGAAAAGCCTTTCTATGGGAGCTGTTTTTT
>TRBJ2-7|TRBV27|.|.|15
CASSLGGGSSYEQYF
TGTGCCAGCAGTTTAGGGGGGGGCAGCTCCTACGAGCAGTACTTC
>TRBJ2-2|TRBV5-8|.|.|16
CASGLGGRAGTGELFF
TGTGCCAGCGGCCTTGGCGGCAGGGCGGGGACCGGGGAGCTGTTTTTT
>TRBJ2-6|TRBV4-1|.|TRBD1|17
CASSQDAGGSGANVLTF
TGCGCCAGCAGCCAAGATGCAGGGGGCTCCGGGGCCAACGTCCTGACTTTC
>TRBJ2-1|TRBV5-4|once|TRBD2|14
CASRDSGTHNEQFF
TGTGCCAGCAGGGATAGCGGGACTCACAATGAGCAGTTCTTC